The 9 T cell receptor beta chains below all came from one sample that was sequenced in a study of blood T cell repertoires in COVID-19. TCRdb keeps only in-frame clones here, not all; method: immunoSEQ multiplex PCR. The sample lists 200,000 to 300,000 clones, approximately 86% occurring once. The sample was peripheral blood. The receptors come from a man between 40 and 49 years old who had recovered from COVID-19.

The rearrangement links TRBV12-5 to TRBJ1-2, with D possibly being TRBD1 (6 bases). V gave up 1 base and J gave up 4 bases, with 10 bases separating them. The CDR3 covers 14 residues. Germline-derived CDR1 and CDR2 are LGHNT and FRNRAP. The CDR3 DNA follows: TGTGCTAGTGGTTTGGACGGGGGGGCCTATGGCTACACCTTC. Translating it yields CASGLDGGAYGYTF.

The count of this clone is one. The V call is TRBV7-2, the J call TRBJ2-7; 11 bases match TRBD2. J was trimmed by 3 bases and V by 3 bases; bases with no gene match: 10. Looked up from germline, CDR1 is SGHTA and CDR2 is FQGNSA. There are 17 residues in the CDR3. CDR3 in DNA: TGTGCCAGCAGCTTCATATCCTTCGGGACTAGCGGCTACGAGCAGTACTTC. It specifies CASSFISFGTSGYEQYF.

The chain combines TRBV13 with TRBJ2-3; 7 nucleotides align to TRBD1. Germline V gives CDR1 PRHDT, CDR2 FYEKMQ (reference sequence). V trimming: 4 bases; J trimming: 9 bases; junction bases outside the gene matches: 4. The CDR3 is made up of 12 amino acids. The CDR3 DNA reads as TGTGCCAGCAGCTCCACAGGGGCGACGCAGTATTTT. As protein: CASSSTGATQYF.

The table lists this clone with many counts. The V gene is TRBV5-1, the J gene TRBJ2-7, with 9 bases fitting TRBD1. V shed 4 bases, J shed 7 bases, and the junction held 12 bases outside the gene matches. CDR1 SGHRS and CDR2 YFSETQ come from the germline V gene. CDR3 size: 15 residues. CDR3 nucleotide sequence: TGCGCCAGCAGCCCATCGGGACAGGGTAGTTCAGAGCAGTACTTC. It codes for CASSPSGQGSSEQYF. The full variable domain, rest sourced from reference TRBV5-1 and TRBJ2-7, is KAGVTQTPRYLIKTRGQQVTLSCSPISGHRSVSWYQQTPGQGLQFLFEYFSETQRNKGNFPGRFSGRQFSNSRSEMNVSTLELGDSALYLCASSPSGQGSSEQYFGPGTRLTVT.

CDR3 DNA: TGTGCCAGCAGACCTGTGGGACTAGCGGGGGACAATGAGCAGTTCTTC. Translated: CASRPVGLAGDNEQFF. The rearrangement uses TRBV2 and TRBJ2-1, with 14 bases fitting TRBD2. V shed 6 bases and J 5 bases; nucleotides not matched to a gene: 6. The CDR3 consists of 16 residues. From germline, CDR1 is SNHLY and CDR2 FYNNEI.

V usage is TRBV7-2 and J usage is TRBJ1-1, with D hard to call. Per the germline V gene, CDR1 is SGHTA and CDR2 is FQGNSA. The CDR3 extends over 15 amino acids. Trimming stripped 5 bases from V and 0 bases from J, with 13 bases between. This CDR3 is CASSTQTAMNTEAFF. CDR3 nucleotides: TGTGCCAGCAGCACACAGACGGCCATGAACACTGAAGCTTTCTTT.

V is TRBV4-2 and J is TRBJ2-7; D is possibly TRBD2 (5 bases). Germline CDR1 LGHNA, CDR2 YNFKEQ. This CDR3 region has 13 residues. V lost 3 bases to trimming and J lost 6 bases, with 12 bases between them. CDR3 coding DNA: TGTGCCAGCAGCCATACTAGGGCAGCCGAGCAGTACTTC. Amino acids: CASSHTRAAEQYF.

The V gene is TRBV6-6, the J gene TRBJ2-3; D gene ambiguous. CDR3 length: 14 amino acids. Germline loops: CDR1 MNHNY, CDR2 SVGAGI (reference sequence). V lost 4 bases and J 3 bases, leaving 11 bases between the germline ends. As DNA, the CDR3 is TGTGCCAGCAGTTTTGGGCAGACAACAGATACGCAGTATTTT. The encoded protein is CASSFGQTTDTQYF.

This chain joins TRBV7-9 and TRBJ1-1; tentatively, D is TRBD1 (6 bases). V shed 7 bases and J shed 6 bases, with 18 bases lying between them. Germline V CDR1 and CDR2: SEHNR, FQNEAQ (reference sequence). The CDR3 runs to 14 residues. The CDR3 here is CASILESGVAEAFF. In nucleotides, the CDR3 is TGTGCCAGCATCCTTGAGTCAGGGGTGGCTGAAGCTTTCTTT. Full variable domain (missing parts from reference TRBV7-9 and TRBJ1-1): DTGVSQNPRHKITKRGQNVTFRCDPISEHNRLYWYRQTLGQGPEFLTYFQNEAQLEKSRLLSDRFSAERPKGSFSTLEIQRTEQGDSAMYLCASILESGVAEAFFGQGTRLTVV.